Described below is a single TCR beta chain sequence and its context. The data stem from a study of T cell repertoires in cytomegalovirus infection. One entry per CDR3 protein, called by TCRdb with MiXCR from the reads. This table holds roughly 300,000 distinct CDR3 sequences, roughly 23% found once. Trimming took 6 bases from V and 1 from J, leaving 10 bases between them. Germline CDR1 reads SQVTM; CDR2 reads ANQGSEA. This CDR3 has 13 amino acids. Specimen: PBMCs. This TCR came from a human donor in good health (CMV status not recorded). Some clones in this sample may be carry-over from other donors' samples. The V gene is TRBV29-1, the J gene TRBJ2-1; tentative D call: TRBD2 (5 bases). As DNA, the CDR3 is TGCAGCGTCAACACGGGGTCCTACAATGAGCAGTTCTTC. Translation: CSVNTGSYNEQFF.